This TCR beta chain was obtained from a study of blood T cell repertoires in COVID-19. The wider study: The cDNA or gDNA used as material had been derived from T cells, B-cell-depleted T cells, or PBMCs.

In Cohort 3, a recovered donor had either two negative PCRs, clearance, or symptom resolution. This clone has only one observation. In the authors' methods: For nucleated cells, counts were estimated from reference gene primer amplification. Repertoires were generated with immunoSEQ multiplex PCR, while TCRdb's copy carries only in-frame clones and drops some. That table gives V, J and clone size, and the DNA gave D and trimming. The profile shows 100,000 or so clones, about 86% of them singletons. Unmatched junction bases numbered 10, after V lost 3 bases and J lost 2 bases. The CDR3 runs to 18 residues. Germline CDR1 SGHNT, CDR2 YYREEE (reference sequence).

The chain links TRBV5-4 to TRBJ2-3, with 12 bases matching TRBD2. The TCR originated in a woman aged 45-65 years who had recovered from COVID-19. The source material was PBMCs or T cells enriched from blood (not recorded which). CDR3 DNA: TGTGCCAGCAGCTCCTCGAAACTAGCGGGAGGCCACACAGATACGCAGTATTTT. Amino acid sequence: CASSSSKLAGGHTDTQYF.